This record concerns one TCR beta chain sequence. The data originate from a study of blood T cell repertoires in COVID-19. The overall study: T cells, B-cell-depleted T cells, or PBMCs provided the cDNA or gDNA that served as material.

In the authors' workflow: Estimated nucleated cell counts came from reference gene primer amplification. The protocol was immunoSEQ multiplex PCR, while the TCRdb copy is restricted to in-frame clones and leaves out a portion. Clone size and the V and J calls come from that table; the DNA yielded D and trimming. The repertoire holds around 77,000 clones, with approximately 89% as singletons. The sample comprised peripheral blood. This clonotype was sampled from an elderly man with acute or convalescent COVID-19.

CDR3 DNA sequence: TGTGCCAGCAGTTACGGCCGGGACAGGGCCCAGCATTTT. Protein product: CASSYGRDRAQHF. This chain connects TRBV6-2 or TRBV6-3 to TRBJ1-5; 9 bases agree with TRBD1. Germline assignment: CDR1 MNHEY and CDR2 SVGEGT. Unmatched junction bases numbered 4, after V lost 2 bases and J lost 11 bases. The CDR3 length is 13 residues.